This is a list of T cell receptor beta chains from one sample in a study of OX40 agonist ivuxolimab in advanced cancers. Using immunoSEQ multiplex PCR, the repertoire was profiled, and TCRdb retains in-frame clones only, with some absent. The table lists around 84,000 clones, approximately 89% of them singletons, with about 0.2% in the top ten. The sequencing used CD4+ or CD8+ T cells sorted from blood, collected in a trial of the OX40 agonist ivuxolimab. These receptors were collected from an adult with an advanced solid tumor such as melanoma, head and neck, liver or kidney cancer. The CDR3 runs from the conserved cysteine through the conserved F or W. The D gene is left open where the match is weak. Clone sizes are given selectively: once, few, many, or a class where the clone is expanded.

v_gene,j_gene,d_gene,abundance,CDR3nt,CDR3aa
TRBV30,TRBJ2-3,TRBD1,.,TGTGCCTGGAGTGTACCGGCAGGGGGCCCAGATACGCAGTATTTT,CAWSVPAGGPDTQYF
TRBV19,TRBJ2-3,TRBD2,few,TGTGCCAGTAGTTCGGACCTAGCGGGAGGGCCTGATACGCAGTATTTT,CASSSDLAGGPDTQYF
TRBV7-9,TRBJ2-3,TRBD2,few,TGTGCCAGCAGCCCCGGGATGACTAGCGGACGGTCGGGCACAGATACGCAGTATTTT,CASSPGMTSGRSGTDTQYF
TRBV6-5,TRBJ2-7,.,.,TGTGCCAGCACCCAACGACCGTCGTACGAGCAGTACTTC,CASTQRPSYEQYF
TRBV5-1,TRBJ1-1,.,.,TGCGCCAGCAGCTTTACAGGGACGGACACTGAAGCTTTCTTT,CASSFTGTDTEAFF
TRBV30,TRBJ1-1,.,.,TGTGCCTGGAGTTTTCCCCCGACAGGGAACACTGAAGCTTTCTTT,CAWSFPPTGNTEAFF
TRBV2,TRBJ2-7,TRBD2,.,TGTGCCAGCAGTGTCACTAGCGGGAACTCCTACGAGCAGTACTTC,CASSVTSGNSYEQYF
TRBV5-1,TRBJ2-3,TRBD1,.,TGCGCCAGCAGCCGGGACAGATCTAGCACAGATACGCAGTATTTT,CASSRDRSSTDTQYF
TRBV5-1,TRBJ2-3,TRBD1,.,TGCGCCAGCAGCTACACAGGGGGTCTGACAGATACGCAGTATTTT,CASSYTGGLTDTQYF
TRBV2,TRBJ2-6,.,.,TGTGCCAGCAGACGTGGGCAATCGATGGGGGCCAACGTCCTGACTTTC,CASRRGQSMGANVLTF
TRBV20-1,TRBJ1-2,.,.,TGCAGTGCTAGCGAAAGGGTTGGCTACACCTTC,CSASERVGYTF
TRBV10-3,TRBJ2-2,TRBD2,.,TGTGCCATCAGTGATTCCGGGACTATCAACACCGGGGAGCTGTTTTTT,CAISDSGTINTGELFF
TRBV28,TRBJ2-2,.,.,TGTGCCGGGCGTTCGGCGGTAAACACCGGGGAGCTGTTTTTT,CAGRSAVNTGELFF
TRBV9,TRBJ2-1,.,few,TGTGCCAGCCAAAGACGCGACTCCTACAATGAGCAGTTCTTC,CASQRRDSYNEQFF
TRBV5-1,TRBJ2-2,.,.,TGCGCCAGCAGCTTGGTTTCCCCCGGGGAGCTGTTTTTT,CASSLVSPGELFF
TRBV5-4,TRBJ1-2,TRBD1,few,TGTGCCAGCAGACCTCCGGGACAGCACTATGGCTACACCTTC,CASRPPGQHYGYTF
TRBV18,TRBJ2-1,TRBD1,.,TGTGCCAGCTCAGGGACAGGGGGCTATGATGAGCAGTTCTTC,CASSGTGGYDEQFF
TRBV6-4,TRBJ2-1,.,.,TGTGCCAGCAGTGAGCACCCCGGGAACTACAATGAGCAGTTCTTC,CASSEHPGNYNEQFF
TRBV9,TRBJ2-4,.,.,TGTGCCAGCAGCGTCGGGGGAGAAAACATTCAGTACTTC,CASSVGGENIQYF
TRBV6-5,TRBJ1-3,.,.,TGTGCCAGCAGCCCTACCTTACAGGGAAACACCATATATTTT,CASSPTLQGNTIYF
TRBV29-1,TRBJ2-1,TRBD2,.,TGCAGCGTTGAAGAGACTAGCGGCTACAATGAGCAGTTCTTC,CSVEETSGYNEQFF
TRBV5-4,TRBJ2-1,TRBD1,.,TGTGCCAGCAGCTTAGGGGACAGGCACTACAATGAGCAGTTCTTC,CASSLGDRHYNEQFF
TRBV28,TRBJ2-5,TRBD2,.,TGTGCCAGCAGTTTAGGGCAGGGAGGGAGAGAGACCCAGTACTTC,CASSLGQGGRETQYF
TRBV29-1,TRBJ1-1,.,.,TGCAGCGTTGCTAAGGCTGCCAGTCCGAGCACTGAAGCTTTCTTT,CSVAKAASPSTEAFF
TRBV30,TRBJ2-7,.,.,TGTGCCTGCGTCACTTCTACCTACGAGCAGTACTTC,CACVTSTYEQYF
TRBV7-9,TRBJ2-3,.,.,TGTGCCAGCAGCTTGGGCGGAGGCACGACGCAGTATTTT,CASSLGGGTTQYF
TRBV6-6,TRBJ2-2,.,.,TGTGCCAGCAGCAATACCGTCGACACCGGGGAGCTGTTTTTT,CASSNTVDTGELFF
TRBV6-1,TRBJ2-7,.,.,TGTGCCAGCAGTCGCCAGGGCTACGAGCAGTACTTC,CASSRQGYEQYF
TRBV19,TRBJ2-5,.,.,TGTGCCAGTAGTATAGATCGGACCCCGCGTGGGGCCCAGTACTTC,CASSIDRTPRGAQYF
TRBV6-5,TRBJ1-1,TRBD1,.,TGTGCCATTCGACAGGGGGCAGCCAACACTGAAGCTTTCTTT,CAIRQGAANTEAFF
TRBV19,TRBJ1-1,TRBD1,.,TGTGCCAGTAGTACTCGAGGGACAGGGAGAAGAGACACTGAAGCTTTCTTT,CASSTRGTGRRDTEAFF
TRBV28,TRBJ1-5,TRBD1,.,TGTGCCAGCCTCCGGGACAGGGGGTCGAGACAGCCCCAGCATTTT,CASLRDRGSRQPQHF
TRBV9,TRBJ2-1,.,once,TGTGCCAGCAGCTCCCGGACTGGATACAATGAGCAGTTCTTC,CASSSRTGYNEQFF
TRBV27,TRBJ2-5,.,.,TGTGCCAGCAGTTTAAGCCCTCAACTACAAGAGACCCAGTACTTC,CASSLSPQLQETQYF
TRBV7-6,TRBJ2-7,TRBD1,.,TGTGCCAGCAGCTCCGACAGGGTGTTGAACGAGCAGTACTTC,CASSSDRVLNEQYF
TRBV7-2,TRBJ2-7,.,.,TGTGCCAGCAGCTTAGGGGACGAAAGCTCCTACGAGCAGTACTTC,CASSLGDESSYEQYF
TRBV19,TRBJ1-6,.,.,TGTGCCAGTAGTTTACAGAGACAGGATAATTCACCCCTCCACTTT,CASSLQRQDNSPLHF
TRBV6-1,TRBJ2-7,.,.,TGTGCCAGCAGTGTTACAGGGCTCTACGAGCAGTACTTC,CASSVTGLYEQYF
TRBV7-9,TRBJ1-4,.,.,TGTGCCAGCAGCCGGGGACAAGAAAAACTGTTTTTT,CASSRGQEKLFF
TRBV7-3,TRBJ1-1,TRBD1,.,TGTGCCAGCAGCCCTCGGGACAGGGGGCGGAGAACTGAAGCTTTCTTT,CASSPRDRGRRTEAFF
TRBV5-4,TRBJ2-1,.,.,TGTGCCAGCACCCCCGGGAGTTACAATGAGCAGTTCTTC,CASTPGSYNEQFF
TRBV5-6,TRBJ1-3,TRBD1,.,TGTGCCAGCAGCTTGGAGGGGGGACAGTACTCTGGAAACACCATATATTTT,CASSLEGGQYSGNTIYF
TRBV5-1,TRBJ1-5,.,.,TGCGCCAGCAGCTTGGTGGGATTTGGTGGCAATCAGCCCCAGCATTTT,CASSLVGFGGNQPQHF
TRBV28,TRBJ2-5,TRBD1,.,TGTGCCAGCAGTTTACCCACAGGGGGACAAGAGACCCAGTACTTC,CASSLPTGGQETQYF
TRBV15,TRBJ2-5,TRBD2,.,TGTGCCACCAGCAGCTTTAGCGGGGCTCAAGAGACCCAGTACTTC,CATSSFSGAQETQYF
TRBV5-1,TRBJ2-7,TRBD2,.,TGCGCCAGCAGCTTGGATTCGCGGGGGGCCTACGAGCAGTACTTC,CASSLDSRGAYEQYF
TRBV28,TRBJ1-5,TRBD1,.,TGTGCCAGCAGGGGGGGGACAGGCGGCAATCAGCCCCAGCATTTT,CASRGGTGGNQPQHF
TRBV10-1,TRBJ1-1,.,once,TGCGCCAGCAGTGACGGGGTTATGAACACTGAAGCTTTCTTT,CASSDGVMNTEAFF
TRBV30,TRBJ1-4,.,few,TGTGCCTGGAGCCCAGGACCGACACTGACACTGTTTTTT,CAWSPGPTLTLFF
TRBV7-3,TRBJ2-1,.,.,TGTGCCAGCAGCTTAACGGGGAACCACAATGAGCAGTTCTTC,CASSLTGNHNEQFF
TRBV9,TRBJ2-1,.,.,TGTGCCAGCAGCGTAAGAGGCGGGGATGACTTCTTCTTC,CASSVRGGDDFFF
TRBV19,TRBJ2-2,TRBD2,.,TGTGCCAGTAGCCAGTCGTCCTCAACTAGCGGGAGGCGGACCGGGGAGCTGTTTTTT,CASSQSSSTSGRRTGELFF
TRBV30,TRBJ2-6,.,.,TGTGCCTGGAGTCAGGATTCTGGGGCCAACGTCCTGACTTTC,CAWSQDSGANVLTF
TRBV28,TRBJ2-3,TRBD2,.,TGTGCCAGCACCAAGCGGGGGAGCACAGATACGCAGTATTTT,CASTKRGSTDTQYF
TRBV5-1,TRBJ2-3,.,.,TGCGCCAGCAGCTTGTTCAGCAGCAACACAGATACGCAGTATTTT,CASSLFSSNTDTQYF
TRBV11-2,TRBJ1-2,.,.,TGTGCCAGCGCCCCGGCAGGGTCTGGCTACACCTTC,CASAPAGSGYTF
TRBV28,TRBJ2-1,TRBD1,few,TGTGCCAGCAGCATTCCGGGACAGGGGTACAATGAGCAGTTCTTC,CASSIPGQGYNEQFF
TRBV2,TRBJ2-7,.,.,TGTGCCAGCAAAGTTCCGGACGGCTACGAGCAGTACTTC,CASKVPDGYEQYF
TRBV19,TRBJ2-5,.,.,TGTGCCAGTAGCCTTGGACCGGGACGGCAGACCCAGTACTTC,CASSLGPGRQTQYF